The present T cell receptor beta chain was sequenced within a study of shared clonotypes between healthy human individuals. Germline V CDR1 and CDR2: SEHNR, FQNEAQ (reference sequence). Trimming pared 0 bases from V and 0 bases from J, leaving 15 bases between. The CDR3 consists of 17 residues. Data came from immunoSEQ multiplex PCR; TCRdb stores just in-frame clones and leaves some out. The sample holds some 490,000 clones, over 70% seen once. Sequencing was done on a sample of PBMCs. The source of this sequence is a woman aged 35 to 49 in good health. Some clones in this sample may be carry-over from other donors' samples. This rearrangement joins TRBV7-9 to TRBJ2-7, with D possibly being TRBD1 (6 bases). This CDR3 is CASSLAPSSDSSYEQYF. The CDR3 DNA reads TGTGCCAGCAGCTTAGCACCCTCCTCGGACAGCTCCTACGAGCAGTACTTC.